What follows are 28 T cell receptor beta chains derived from one specimen sequenced in a study of blood T cell repertoires in COVID-19 (dated by TCRdb to the early 2020s). The library was built by means of the immunoSEQ multiplex PCR assay. This is the immuneACCESS table as TCRdb keeps it, with only in-frame sequences that have V and J called. A part of the clones is gone; compared with another copy, unresolved V genes explain less than half, and the rest is unexplained. Within this sample are around 200,000 clones, with 70% to 85% of them counted one time only. The top ten constitute roughly 13% of the sample. The sequencing sample was made of peripheral blood. All receptors derive from a man aged 50-60 years who had recovered from COVID-19.

The gene calls are TRBV3-1 (or the pseudogene TRBV3-2) and TRBJ2-4; perhaps TRBD1 as D (5 bases). The CDR3 has 14 amino acids. V lost 1 base, J lost 5 bases, and 9 bases lay in between. Per the germline V gene, CDR1 is LGHDT and CDR2 is YNNKEL (reference sequence). As DNA, the CDR3 is TGTGCCAGCAGCCAAGCCAGGGCTCAAAACATTCAGTACTTC. It encodes CASSQARAQNIQYF.

The chain joins TRBV7-3 to TRBJ2-3; 9 nucleotides line up with TRBD2. CDR3 length: 15 residues. J gave up 1 base and V 2 bases, and 1 base lay outside the gene matches. The V gene's germline CDR1 is SGHTA and CDR2 FQGTGA. CDR3 sequence: CASSLGGRGTDTQYF. The CDR3 nucleotides read TGTGCCAGCAGCTTAGGCGGGAGGGGCACAGATACGCAGTATTTT.

The V gene is TRBV3-1 (or the pseudogene TRBV3-2), the J gene TRBJ2-7; TRBD2 agrees at 12 bases. V shed 4 bases, J shed 12 bases, and the junction held 10 bases outside the gene matches. This CDR3 spans 14 amino acids. The germline V gene encodes CDR1 LGHDT and CDR2 YNNKEL (reference sequence). CDR3 loop: CASSPGTSGLFRYF. The CDR3 DNA sequence: TGTGCCAGCAGCCCCGGGACTAGCGGGTTATTCCGGTACTTC.

This clone was detected ten times or more. The chain combines TRBV2 with TRBJ1-4; a possible D gene is TRBD1 (6 bases). Germline CDR1 and CDR2: SNHLY and FYNNEI. The CDR3 contains 16 residues. With 6 bases removed from V and 4 bases from J, the gap between germline ends came to 18 bases. The CDR3 sequence: CASSPVGGAYNEKLFF. The CDR3 nucleotides read TGTGCCAGCAGCCCGGTAGGGGGGGCCTATAATGAAAAACTGTTTTTT.

The J gene is TRBJ2-3, the V gene TRBV9; D not certain. The V end lost 0 bases, the J end lost 0 bases, and 8 bases lay between the germline ends. Germline CDR1 is SGDLS and CDR2 is YYNGEE. This CDR3 is 15 amino acids long. In DNA form, the CDR3 reads TGTGCCAGCAGCGTAGGCGCGATTAGCACAGATACGCAGTATTTT. It is translated as CASSVGAISTDTQYF.

There are a few counts of this clone. CDR3: CASSSRGRGTNEQFF. Written as DNA, the CDR3 is TGTGCCAGCAGTAGCCGAGGGCGTGGGACTAATGAGCAGTTCTTC. The rearrangement uses TRBV28 and TRBJ2-1, with TRBD2 as a possible D gene (6 bases). The CDR3 length is 15 residues. The germline V gene has CDR1 MDHEN and CDR2 SYDVKM. The V gene lost 5 bases and the J gene lost 7 bases, with 18 bases spanning the gap.

The CDR3 region has the DNA TGTGCCAGCAGCCCCCGGGTCGGGGGTTACCTTAGCACAGATACGCAGTATTTT. The encoded protein is CASSPRVGGYLSTDTQYF. V usage is TRBV13 and J usage is TRBJ2-3, with a possible D match to TRBD2 (6 bases). Between the trimmed V and J ends, which lost 5 bases and 0 bases, there was a span of 21 bases. This CDR3 is 18 amino acids long. CDR1 is PRHDT, CDR2 FYEKMQ, per germline (reference sequence).

The V gene is TRBV5-1, the J gene TRBJ1-4; D possibly corresponds to TRBD1 (6 bases). The ends were cut back, 0 bases at V and 6 bases at J, with 9 bases in the middle. The CDR3 length is 14 residues. The germline V gene encodes CDR1 SGHRS and CDR2 YFSETQ. The CDR3 sequence: CASSLGAGDEKLFF. Here the CDR3 DNA reads TGCGCCAGCAGCTTGGGAGCAGGGGATGAAAAACTGTTTTTT.

The chain carries TRBV18 and TRBJ1-5; D unclear. Germline V gene data show CDR1 as KGHSH and CDR2 as LQKENI. The CDR3 contains 13 residues. V lost 2 bases to trimming and J lost 5 bases, with 7 bases between them. The chain's CDR3 is CASSPKRDQPQHF. In nucleotides, the CDR3 is TGTGCCAGCTCACCAAAGAGGGATCAGCCCCAGCATTTT. The whole variable domain, remainder taken from reference TRBV18 and TRBJ1-5, is NAGVMQNPRHLVRRRGQEARLRCSPMKGHSHVYWYRQLPEEGLKFMVYLQKENIIDESGMPKERFSAEFPKEGPSILRIQQVVRGDSAAYFCASSPKRDQPQHFGDGTRLSIL.

This clone was detected only a few times. V gene TRBV2 combines with J gene TRBJ1-1; D is perhaps TRBD1 (5 bases). Germline assignment: CDR1 SNHLY and CDR2 FYNNEI. Trimming left V 1 base short and J 3 bases short, with 6 bases between. The CDR3 has 13 amino acids. This CDR3 is CASSEGQYTEAFF. DNA for the CDR3: TGTGCCAGCAGTGAAGGACAGTACACTGAAGCTTTCTTT. The full variable domain, in which reference TRBV2 and TRBJ1-1 provide the parts outside the CDR3, is EPEVTQTPSHQVTQMGQEVILRCVPISNHLYFYWYRQILGQKVEFLVSFYNNEISEKSEIFDDQFSVERPDGSNFTLKIRSTKLEDSAMYFCASSEGQYTEAFFGQGTRLTVV.

This clone was observed a handful of times. The rearrangement links TRBV6-1 to TRBJ2-3; 9 bases line up with TRBD2. Germline-derived CDR1 and CDR2 are MNHNS and SASEGT. The CDR3 contains 15 residues. V lost 3 bases and J lost 4; bases outside the gene matches: 5. The chain's CDR3 is CASSEGAGGPDTQYF. Here the CDR3 DNA reads TGTGCCAGCAGTGAGGGAGCGGGAGGTCCAGATACGCAGTATTTT.

The V and J genes are TRBV18 and TRBJ2-7, with 11 positions matching TRBD2. The J segment lost 1 base and the V segment lost 5 bases, leaving 7 bases of the junction unmatched. The CDR3 runs to 16 residues. The germline V gene encodes CDR1 KGHSH and CDR2 LQKENI. CDR3 region: CASSVTGTSGSYEQYF. The CDR3 DNA is TGTGCCAGCTCAGTCACCGGGACTAGCGGTTCCTACGAGCAGTACTTC.

The chain has TRBV5-8 and TRBJ2-5, with 7 bases lining up with TRBD1. Unmatched junction bases numbered 6, after V lost 0 bases and J lost 4 bases. This CDR3 region has 15 residues. Germline-derived CDR1 and CDR2 are SGHTS and YDEGEE. This CDR3 reads CASSLGDRVGETQYF. The CDR3 bases are TGTGCCAGCAGCTTGGGCGACAGGGTAGGAGAGACCCAGTACTTC.

The chain couples TRBV7-2 to TRBJ1-1, with 11 bases matching TRBD1. Trimming removed 5 bases from V and 5 bases from J; junction bases left unmatched: 4. The CDR3 totals 14 residues. Germline lookup yields CDR1 SGHTA and CDR2 FQGNSA. As DNA, the CDR3 is TGTGCCAGCAGCCTGGACAGGGGGCGGACTGAAGCTTTCTTT. Its protein product is CASSLDRGRTEAFF.

The CDR3 nucleotides are TGTGCCAGCAGCTTCGGGACTAGCGGCACAGATACGCAGTATTTT. Encoded protein: CASSFGTSGTDTQYF. V and J are TRBV11-3 and TRBJ2-3, with 10 nucleotides matching TRBD2. CDR1 and CDR2 from the germline V gene are SGHNT and YENEEA. With 3 bases clipped from V and 1 base from J, the junction kept 1 base outside the gene matches. This CDR3 is built from 15 residues.

The V and J genes are TRBV6-5 and TRBJ2-1, with 8 bases identical to TRBD1. Germline lookup yields CDR1 MNHEY and CDR2 SVGAGI. The CDR3 is made up of 15 amino acids. The trim removed 2 bases at V and 4 bases at J, leaving 4 bases unmatched. CDR3 coding DNA: TGTGCCAGCAGTTACGGCAGGGGGCTGTACAATGAGCAGTTCTTC. The encoded protein is CASSYGRGLYNEQFF.

In this sample, this clone turned up a few times. This chain joins TRBV28 and TRBJ1-1, with D unresolved. Germline values: CDR1 MDHEN, CDR2 SYDVKM. V was trimmed by 8 bases and J by 6 bases, leaving 10 bases between them. The CDR3 consists of 11 residues. The CDR3 DNA reads TGTGCCAGCTCTAGCAGGCCTGAAGCTTTCTTT. Protein sequence: CASSSRPEAFF.

This chain uses TRBV19 with TRBJ2-1, with a tentative D call TRBD1 (6 bases). This CDR3 region has 14 residues. Trimming stripped 3 bases from V and 5 bases from J, with 11 bases between. In germline, CDR1 is LNHDA, CDR2 SQIVND (reference sequence). The DNA of the CDR3 is TGTGCCAGTAGTATCCCGGGACAAAACAATGAGCAGTTCTTC. This translates into CASSIPGQNNEQFF.

CDR3 in amino acids: CASSKSRGTSGSNEQFF. The CDR3 DNA follows: TGTGCCAGCAGTAAGAGCCGAGGGACTAGCGGGAGCAATGAGCAGTTCTTC. The genes are TRBV6-2 or TRBV6-3 and TRBJ2-1; 14 bases line up with TRBD2. Germline assignment: CDR1 MNHEY and CDR2 SVGEGT. The CDR3 contains 17 residues. Trimming cost V 5 bases and J 6 bases; bases outside gene matches: 9.

V gene TRBV9 combines with J gene TRBJ2-7, with 10 bases identical to TRBD2. The V and J ends lost 0 bases and 5 bases, in that order; junction bases with no gene match: 5. The CDR3 is made up of 15 amino acids. Germline CDR1 and CDR2: SGDLS and YYNGEE. The DNA of the CDR3 is TGTGCCAGCAGCGTAGGGAGCGGGAGGGCCCACGAGCAGTACTTC. It yields the protein CASSVGSGRAHEQYF. Based on the CDR3 plus reference TRBV9 and TRBJ2-7, the full variable domain is DSGVTQTPKHLITATGQRVTLRCSPRSGDLSVYWYQQSLDQGLQFLIQYYNGEERAKGNILERFSAQQFPDLHSELNLSSLELGDSALYFCASSVGSGRAHEQYFGPGTRLTVT.

The V gene is TRBV5-1, the J gene TRBJ1-4; D is unclear. V lost 4 bases and J lost 2, with 15 bases in between. This CDR3 has 16 amino acids. Germline lookup yields CDR1 SGHRS and CDR2 YFSETQ. CDR3 protein: CASSLNMIGTNEKLFF. The CDR3 coding sequence is TGCGCCAGCAGCCTGAACATGATCGGGACTAATGAAAAACTGTTTTTT.

CDR3 loop: CASTRQGANTEAFF. CDR3 coding DNA: TGTGCCAGTACCAGACAGGGGGCTAACACTGAAGCTTTCTTT. The chain combines TRBV19 with TRBJ1-1; 10 bases agree with TRBD1. The CDR3 is made up of 14 amino acids. From germline, CDR1 is LNHDA and CDR2 SQIVND (reference sequence). V was pared by 7 bases and J by 2 bases, with 4 bases of the junction left unmatched.

A few counts support this clone. CDR3 in DNA: TGTGCCAGCAGCTTAGCGTTCGGGGATGTAACTAATGAAAAACTGTTTTTT. Protein: CASSLAFGDVTNEKLFF. The chain links TRBV7-6 to TRBJ1-4; D gene ambiguous. V dropped 0 bases and J dropped 1 base, with 12 bases sitting between them. Germline V CDR1 and CDR2: SGHVS, FNYEAQ. This CDR3 has 17 amino acids.

V usage is TRBV11-2 and J usage is TRBJ2-1; TRBD2 aligns across 7 bases. This CDR3 is built from 16 residues. Unmatched junction bases numbered 11, after V lost 5 bases and J lost 4 bases. Germline-derived CDR1 and CDR2 are SGHAT and FQNNGV. DNA for the CDR3: TGTGCCAGCAGCCCCGCGACTAGCCGGTTATACAATGAGCAGTTCTTC. Translating it yields CASSPATSRLYNEQFF.

Comments on this clone: As the CDR3 is not closed by the conserved phenylalanine or tryptophan, this likely results from a read error. The DNA is left out, because the CDR3 cannot be placed on it with certainty; the CDR3 is given as TCRdb lists it. V is TRBV2 and J is TRBJ2-7; TRBD1 was called by the table and not checked on the DNA. Ends included, the CDR3 has 12 residues. Per germline, CDR1 SNHLY and CDR2 FYNNEI. CDR3 sequence reads: CASSASRTGAEI.

This chain connects TRBV19 to TRBJ1-1; 12 bases match TRBD1. After removal of 8 bases from V and 5 bases from J, the junction contained 15 bases not matched to a gene. CDR1 is LNHDA, CDR2 SQIVND, per germline (reference sequence). The CDR3 consists of 17 residues. This CDR3 is CASPPSGTGGFRTEAFF. The CDR3 region has the DNA TGTGCCAGTCCCCCATCAGGGACAGGGGGCTTCCGGACTGAAGCTTTCTTT.

The gene calls are TRBV6-1 and TRBJ1-4; D remains unclear. Germline V gives CDR1 MNHNS, CDR2 SASEGT. Trimming removed 3 bases at V and 4 bases at J, with 9 bases between. The CDR3 is 14 residues long. The CDR3 protein is CASSDGKNNEKLFF. CDR3 nucleotide sequence: TGTGCCAGCAGTGACGGGAAGAATAATGAAAAACTGTTTTTT.

V and J are TRBV11-2 and TRBJ2-5; TRBD2 might be the D (5 bases). V was cut by 0 bases and J by 5 bases, with 7 bases left in between. The CDR3 runs 13 residues. CDR1 and CDR2 (germline): SGHAT, FQNNGV. CDR3 nucleotides: TGTGCCAGCAGCTTAGACTGGAGGGAGACCCAGTACTTC. It specifies CASSLDWRETQYF.